One sample yielded the 14 T cell receptor beta chains listed below, sequenced in a study of blood T cell repertoires in COVID-19. Libraries were prepared by immunoSEQ multiplex PCR; TCRdb keeps only in-frame clonotypes and omits some of them. This repertoire shows 250,000 to 300,000 clones, around 90% found once; its top ten account for 0.75% to 1%. The specimen sequenced was PBMCs or T cells enriched from blood (not recorded which). These receptors originate from a woman aged 25 to 39 who had recovered from COVID-19.

J is TRBJ2-3 and V is TRBV7-3; 11 bases are shared with TRBD2. The CDR3 covers 15 residues. J lost 2 bases, V lost 5 bases, and 3 bases had no gene match. CDR1 is SGHTA and CDR2 is FQGTGA in the germline V gene. CDR3 nucleotide sequence: TGTGCCAGCAGCCCACTAGCGGGGGCCACAGATACGCAGTATTTT. Protein product: CASSPLAGATDTQYF.

This clone was seen only a few times. J is TRBJ2-5 and V is TRBV29-1; D is undetermined. In germline, CDR1 is SQVTM, CDR2 ANQGSEA. CDR3 length: 12 residues. V lost 3 bases to trimming and J lost 4 bases, with 9 bases between them. The CDR3 DNA sequence: TGCAGCGTTGAGTTCCCGGGAGAGACCCAGTACTTC. Its protein product is CSVEFPGETQYF.

This sequence joins TRBV5-1 and TRBJ1-2, with D unclear. V dropped 5 bases and J dropped 7 bases, with 15 bases sitting between them. The V gene's germline CDR1 is SGHRS and CDR2 YFSETQ. The CDR3 sequence is 13 residues long. The CDR3 coding sequence is TGCGCCAGCAGACCAGACATTCTAAGTGGCTACACCTTC. Its protein product is CASRPDILSGYTF.

This clone was counted only a few times. The rearrangement joins TRBV10-2 to TRBJ2-5; TRBD1 agrees at 10 bases. CDR1 is WSHSY and CDR2 is SAAADI in the germline V gene. V trimming: 3 bases; J trimming: 4 bases; junction bases outside the gene matches: 11. The CDR3 spans 17 residues. DNA of the CDR3: TGCGCCAGCAGTGAACGACCCTGGACAGGGGGTGGAGAGACCCAGTACTTC. The encoded protein is CASSERPWTGGGETQYF.

The gene calls are TRBV19 and TRBJ1-2, with no clear D. Trimming left V 3 bases short and J 7 bases short, with 12 bases between. Per germline, CDR1 LNHDA and CDR2 SQIVND (reference sequence). There are 13 residues in the CDR3. Here the CDR3 DNA reads TGTGCCAGTAGTATTGGCAGGTCAGCTGGCTACACCTTC. Translated: CASSIGRSAGYTF.

The chain joins TRBV27 to TRBJ2-3; D is unresolved. Germline lookup yields CDR1 MNHEY and CDR2 SMNVEV (reference sequence). The CDR3 sequence is 11 residues long. V lost 10 bases, J lost 4 bases, and 9 bases lay in between. The CDR3, as DNA: TGTGCCACCTTTCGTTCAGATACGCAGTATTTT. It is translated as CATFRSDTQYF.

This chain joins TRBV7-3 and TRBJ2-3, with 7 bases identical to TRBD2. The CDR3 contains 13 residues. V trimming: 3 bases; J trimming: 4 bases; junction bases outside the gene matches: 1. Germline V gene data show CDR1 as SGHTA and CDR2 as FQGTGA. The CDR3, as DNA: TGTGCCAGCAGCTTGGCGGGAGCAGATACGCAGTATTTT. Protein sequence: CASSLAGADTQYF.

This CDR3 is CASSFTQLQGYTF. Here the CDR3 DNA reads TGTGCCAGCAGCTTCACGCAGCTACAGGGCTACACCTTC. This rearrangement joins TRBV7-9 to TRBJ1-2; no definite D call. V dropped 3 bases and J dropped 8 bases, with 13 bases sitting between them. The V gene's germline CDR1 is SEHNR and CDR2 FQNEAQ (reference sequence). The CDR3 runs 13 residues.

The chain couples TRBV27 to TRBJ2-1; a weak D match, TRBD2 (5 bases). Trimming took off 5 bases at V and 6 bases at J, with 14 bases between the two ends. The CDR3 totals 14 residues. Germline values: CDR1 MNHEY, CDR2 SMNVEV (reference sequence). This chain's CDR3 is CASSLGLYPNEQFF. The CDR3 coding sequence is TGTGCCAGCAGTCTAGGACTCTACCCCAATGAGCAGTTCTTC.

The chain employs TRBV2 and TRBJ2-3; D not resolved. The CDR3 spans 14 residues. Germline V gives CDR1 SNHLY, CDR2 FYNNEI. Trimming took 4 bases from V and 4 from J, leaving 12 bases between them. DNA of the CDR3: TGTGCCAGCAGTGTTCCTGTCGCGGCAGATACGCAGTATTTT. Encoded protein: CASSVPVAADTQYF.

The chain combines TRBV7-9 with TRBJ2-7; D remains unclear. The V end was cut by 2 bases, the J end by 3 bases, with 5 bases between. Per germline, CDR1 SEHNR and CDR2 FQNEAQ (reference sequence). The CDR3 length is 12 residues. CDR3 coding DNA: TGTGCCAGCAGCTTATCGTTCTACGAGCAGTACTTC. Translation: CASSLSFYEQYF.

V and J are TRBV5-1 and TRBJ2-7, with 9 nucleotides matching TRBD2. V lost 1 base and J lost 1; bases outside the gene matches: 6. Germline lookup yields CDR1 SGHRS and CDR2 YFSETQ. This CDR3 has 16 residues. The CDR3 here is CASSLSGTSRSYEQYF. The CDR3 DNA reads as TGCGCCAGCAGCTTGTCCGGGACTAGCAGATCCTACGAGCAGTACTTC.

This rearrangement joins TRBV5-5 to TRBJ2-3; 9 bases agree with TRBD2. The CDR3 runs to 14 residues. The ends lost 4 bases at V and 4 bases at J; junction bases unmatched: 4. Germline CDR1 and CDR2: SGHKS and YYEKEE (reference sequence). The CDR3 sequence is CASSRGGASDTQYF. The CDR3 DNA sequence: TGTGCCAGCAGCCGCGGGGGGGCCTCAGATACGCAGTATTTT.

This chain uses TRBV28 with TRBJ1-2, with 7 nucleotides matching TRBD1. This CDR3 spans 11 amino acids. Germline lookup yields CDR1 MDHEN and CDR2 SYDVKM. V dropped 6 bases and J dropped 10; count of bases not matched to a gene: 5. CDR3 sequence reads: CASRQQGSYTF. The CDR3 DNA reads TGTGCCAGCAGGCAACAGGGGTCCTACACCTTC.